This passage covers 20 T cell receptor beta chains from one sample sequenced in a study of T cell responses to AZD1222 COVID-19 vaccine. The assay was immunoSEQ multiplex PCR, and TCRdb's table has in-frame clones only and misses some. The sample consists of 65,000 to 80,000 clones, about 92% of them appearing once. The sequences come from peripheral blood, collected on day 0 of MenACWY control vaccination. The receptor set was obtained from an adult in good health.

The rearrangement uses TRBV6-2 or TRBV6-3 and TRBJ1-1; TRBD1 matches at 8 bases. The length of the CDR3 is 13 residues. CDR1 and CDR2 (germline): MNHEY, SVGEGT. The trim removed 2 bases at V and 5 bases at J, leaving 1 base unmatched. The CDR3 DNA follows: TGTGCCAGCAGTTACACAGGGGGGACTGAAGCTTTCTTT. Translation gives CASSYTGGTEAFF.

This chain links TRBV2 with TRBJ1-5; 7 nucleotides match TRBD1. With 8 bases clipped from V and 4 bases from J, the junction kept 5 bases outside the gene matches. The CDR3 is made up of 13 amino acids. The germline gives CDR1 SNHLY, CDR2 FYNNEI. This chain's CDR3 is CASRDRGNQPQHF. The CDR3 bases are TGTGCCAGCCGGGACAGAGGTAATCAGCCCCAGCATTTT.

This rearrangement joins TRBV7-6 to TRBJ2-1; no definite D call. Germline values: CDR1 SGHVS, CDR2 FNYEAQ. This CDR3 comprises 13 residues. Trimming removed 5 bases from V and 6 bases from J, with 11 bases in between. In DNA form, the CDR3 reads TGTGCCAGCAGCCCTGGACGGACCAATGAGCAGTTCTTC. Translating it yields CASSPGRTNEQFF.

In this sample, this clone turned up a few times. The rearrangement joins TRBV28 to TRBJ2-5, with D perhaps matching TRBD2 (5 bases). CDR1 MDHEN and CDR2 SYDVKM come from the germline V gene. V was pared by 1 base and J by 3 bases, with 12 bases between. The CDR3 spans 15 residues. CDR3: CASSLSRADKETQYF. In DNA form, the CDR3 reads TGTGCCAGCAGTTTATCGAGGGCAGATAAAGAGACCCAGTACTTC.

The rearrangement links TRBV7-2 to TRBJ2-1; D is undetermined. The V gene lost 6 bases and the J gene lost 0 bases, with 6 bases spanning the gap. CDR1 and CDR2 from the germline V gene are SGHTA and FQGNSA. The CDR3 contains 13 residues. The CDR3 spells CASRRSSYNEQFF. The CDR3 coding sequence is TGTGCCAGCAGGAGAAGCTCCTACAATGAGCAGTTCTTC.

This sequence joins TRBV10-3 and TRBJ1-1; 7 nucleotides match TRBD1. Trimming at V came to 11 bases and at J to 0 bases, leaving 3 bases not matched to a gene. CDR3 length equals 12 residues. The germline V gene has CDR1 ENHRY and CDR2 SYGVKD. The CDR3 loop reads CAVQGLNTEAFF. The CDR3 DNA reads TGTGCCGTACAGGGGTTGAACACTGAAGCTTTCTTT.

V usage is TRBV5-1 and J usage is TRBJ2-7; 7 nucleotides match TRBD1. The CDR3 loop spans 15 amino acids. V shed 4 bases and J 0 bases; nucleotides not matched to a gene: 7. Germline CDR1 is SGHRS and CDR2 is YFSETQ. CDR3 DNA sequence: TGCGCCAGCAGCGATGGACAGGTGAGCTCCTACGAGCAGTACTTC. Encoded protein: CASSDGQVSSYEQYF.

The chain recombines TRBV3-1 (or the pseudogene TRBV3-2) with TRBJ2-7; TRBD2 agrees at 9 bases. CDR3 length: 14 amino acids. Germline V lookup: CDR1 LGHDT, CDR2 YNNKEL (reference sequence). The trim removed 0 bases at V and 10 bases at J, leaving 7 bases unmatched. CDR3 residues: CASSQDAGGLKQYF. The CDR3 DNA follows: TGTGCCAGCAGCCAAGATGCGGGAGGGCTGAAACAGTACTTC.

This clone came up a few times. V and J are TRBV29-1 and TRBJ2-7; 11 nucleotides match TRBD1. The ends lost 6 bases at V and 7 bases at J; junction bases unmatched: 14. The CDR3 totals 15 residues. Germline V CDR1 and CDR2: SQVTM, ANQGSEA. CDR3 sequence (DNA): TGCAGCGTAGAGGGGACGGACAGGGGGCTGAAGGAGCAGTACTTC. Its translation: CSVEGTDRGLKEQYF.

The gene calls are TRBV2 and TRBJ1-6, with D possibly TRBD1 on 6 matching bases. V shed 7 bases and J shed 7 bases, with 17 bases lying between them. Per germline, CDR1 SNHLY and CDR2 FYNNEI. The CDR3 length is 15 residues. CDR3 coding DNA: TGTGCCAGCACCCCGTACGGGACAATCAATTCACCCCTCCACTTT. Amino acids: CASTPYGTINSPLHF.

The V call is TRBV12-3 or TRBV12-4, the J call TRBJ1-1; D is unclear. The CDR3 is 10 residues long. The V gene lost 10 bases and the J gene lost 11 bases, with 14 bases spanning the gap. CDR3 in DNA: TGTGCCACCTCCCCTGCGCGGGCTTTCTTT. This gives the protein CATSPARAFF.

The chain employs TRBV28 and TRBJ2-1, with TRBD2 matching 10 bases. CDR1 and CDR2 (germline): MDHEN, SYDVKM. V shed 6 bases and J 2 bases; nucleotides not matched to a gene: 7. This CDR3 has 16 amino acids. CDR3 nucleotides: TGTGCCAGCAGCTTTACCGGACTAGCGGCCTACAATGAGCAGTTCTTC. It specifies CASSFTGLAAYNEQFF.

The table lists this clone with a count of one. This rearrangement joins TRBV10-1 to TRBJ2-7, with D unclear. V was clipped by 3 bases and J by 5 bases, with 14 bases between them. The CDR3 runs to 14 residues. Germline V gene sequence: CDR1 WNHNN, CDR2 SYGVQD (reference sequence). The CDR3 nucleotides read TGCGCCAGCAGTGACAGTGGAAGGCTGGACGAGCAGTACTTC. Amino acid sequence: CASSDSGRLDEQYF.

The V call is TRBV6-2 or TRBV6-3, the J call TRBJ2-3, with D tentatively TRBD2 (6 bases). CDR1 and CDR2 (germline): MNHEY, SVGEGT. V lost 6 bases, J lost 1 base, and 14 bases lay in between. The CDR3 is 15 residues long. CDR3 sequence reads: CASSPGLVGTDTQYF. In nucleotides, the CDR3 is TGTGCCAGCAGCCCGGGACTCGTTGGCACAGATACGCAGTATTTT.

Notes on this clone: The junction differs from germline at one of its ends, possibly a read error. This rearrangement joins TRBV25-1 to TRBJ2-7; D is ambiguous. Germline V CDR1 and CDR2: MGHDK, SYGVNS. The CDR3 is 12 amino acids. The CDR3: CASSEFPYEQYF. The CDR3 nucleotides read TGTGCCAGCAGTGAATTCCCGTACGAGCAGTACTTT.

The chain combines TRBV4-3 with TRBJ2-3; D unclear. Trimming left V 4 bases short and J 4 bases short, with 18 bases between. This CDR3 has 16 amino acids. Germline values: CDR1 LGHNA, CDR2 YSLEER. DNA for the CDR3: TGCGCCAGCAGCCTGTACCCTCCGGGTGGGTCAGATACGCAGTATTTT. This encodes CASSLYPPGGSDTQYF.

The V and J genes are TRBV28 and TRBJ1-1; 7 nucleotides line up with TRBD1. The junction had 10 bases not matched to a gene; V was cut back by 5 bases and J by 7 bases. Germline V gene data show CDR1 as MDHEN and CDR2 as SYDVKM. This CDR3 spans 14 amino acids. For the CDR3, the DNA is TGTGCCAGCAGTGGCCCTGGAGGGGGCGATGAAGCTTTCTTT. It translates to CASSGPGGGDEAFF.

As concerns this clone: One junction end does not reproduce the germline sequence, and a read error may be involved. The V call is TRBV28, the J call TRBJ1-2, with D possibly matching TRBD1 (6 bases). Germline V gene data show CDR1 as MDHEN and CDR2 as SYDVKM. This CDR3 region has 15 residues. CDR3 in amino acids: CASSFRGANNYGYTF. In DNA, the CDR3 is TGTGCTAGCAGTTTCCGGGGGGCGAACAACTATGGCTACACCTTC.

The CDR3 region is CASSLGLPGELFF. CDR3 in DNA: TGTGCCAGCAGTTTAGGCTTACCCGGGGAGCTGTTTTTT. J is TRBJ2-2 and V is TRBV12-3 or TRBV12-4; the D is unclear. The CDR3 sequence is 13 residues long. The V and J ends lost 1 base and 6 bases respectively, with 6 bases between them.

The chain combines TRBV14 with TRBJ2-5; TRBD2 is a possible D gene (5 bases). V was shortened by 0 bases and J by 2 bases, with 13 bases between the two germline ends. Germline CDR1 SGHDN, CDR2 FVKESK. This CDR3 region has 16 residues. Written as DNA, the CDR3 is TGTGCCAGCAGCCAAGATTGGGCAGGAGGACAAGAGACCCAGTACTTC. As protein: CASSQDWAGGQETQYF. Supplemented by reference TRBV14 and TRBJ2-5, the full variable domain reads EAGVTQFPSHSVIEKGQTVTLRCDPISGHDNLYWYRRVMGKEIKFLLHFVKESKQDESGMPNNRFLAERTGGTYSTLKVQPAELEDSGVYFCASSQDWAGGQETQYFGPGTRLLVL.